This T cell receptor beta chain emerged from a study of blood T cell repertoires in COVID-19. Overall study: PBMCs, B-cell-depleted T cells, or T cells were the source of the cDNA or gDNA that made up the material.

The method was immunoSEQ multiplex PCR; TCRdb's version includes in-frame clones alone and lacks a portion of them. The data hold 210,000 or so clones, with 80% to 85% observed a single time. The sequenced material came from peripheral blood. This TCR was recovered from a woman over 75 with active or convalescent COVID-19.

CDR3 loop: CASKIQGSGNTIYF. For the CDR3, the DNA is TGTGCCAGCAAGATTCAGGGAAGTGGAAACACCATATATTTT. This chain connects TRBV6-5 to TRBJ1-3, with a weak D call TRBD1 (5 bases). V was cut by 7 bases and J by 3 bases, with 13 bases left in between. Per germline, CDR1 MNHEY and CDR2 SVGAGI. The CDR3 totals 14 residues.